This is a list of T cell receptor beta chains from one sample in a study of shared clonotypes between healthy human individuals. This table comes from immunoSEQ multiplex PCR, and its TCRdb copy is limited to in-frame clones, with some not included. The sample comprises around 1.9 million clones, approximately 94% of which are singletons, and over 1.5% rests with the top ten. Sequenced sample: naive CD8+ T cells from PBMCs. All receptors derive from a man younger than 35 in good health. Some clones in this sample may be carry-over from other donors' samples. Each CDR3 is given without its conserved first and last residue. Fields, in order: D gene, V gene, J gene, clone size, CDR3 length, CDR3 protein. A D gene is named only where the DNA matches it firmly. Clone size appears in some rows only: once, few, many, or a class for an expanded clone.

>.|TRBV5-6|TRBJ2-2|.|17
ASSLAGGRGVRRTGELF
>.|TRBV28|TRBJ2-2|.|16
ASSSGRLWGSNTGELF
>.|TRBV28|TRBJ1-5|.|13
ASRDAPRGNQPQH
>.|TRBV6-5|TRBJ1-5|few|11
ASGNQGAQPQH
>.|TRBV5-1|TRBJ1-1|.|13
ASSPFMMGNTEAF
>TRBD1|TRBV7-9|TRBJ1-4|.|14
ASSRDRAASYEKLF
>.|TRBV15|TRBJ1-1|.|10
ATGRGNTEAF
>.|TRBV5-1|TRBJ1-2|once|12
ASSLREDNYGYT
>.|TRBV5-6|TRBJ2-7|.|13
ASSSRRAPVYEQY
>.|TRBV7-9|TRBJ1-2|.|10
ASSLGGDGYT
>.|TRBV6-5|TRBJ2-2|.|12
ASSPSWNTGELF
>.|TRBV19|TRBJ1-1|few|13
ASSIASGGFTEAF
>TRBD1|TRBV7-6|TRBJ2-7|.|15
ASSLARTDRGLSEQY
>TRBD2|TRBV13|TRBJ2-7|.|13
ASSVDGGSIYEQY
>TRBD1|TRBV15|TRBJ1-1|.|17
ATSNLFRDRGRKDTEAF
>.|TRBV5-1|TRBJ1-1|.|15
ASSSTRDTEMNTEAF
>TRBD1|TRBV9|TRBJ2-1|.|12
ASSAGTGGNEQF
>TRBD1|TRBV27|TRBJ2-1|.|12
ASSIGQGAVEQF
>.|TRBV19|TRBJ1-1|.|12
ASSTGWVDTEAF
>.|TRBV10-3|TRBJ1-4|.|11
AISGHRNEKLF
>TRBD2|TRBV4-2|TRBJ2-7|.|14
ASSQELLAGSYEQY
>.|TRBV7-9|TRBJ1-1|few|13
ASSSELTVNTEAF
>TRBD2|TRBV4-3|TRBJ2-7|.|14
ASSPGLAGGFYEQY
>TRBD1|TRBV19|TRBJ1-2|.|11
ASTPGQTYGYT
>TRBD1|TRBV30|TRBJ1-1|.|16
AWSASFGTGASNTEAF
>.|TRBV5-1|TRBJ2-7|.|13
ASSLDRPDSYEQY
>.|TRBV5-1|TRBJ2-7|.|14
ASSWSQGFGSYEQY
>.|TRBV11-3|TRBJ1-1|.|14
ASSLHGGARGTEAF
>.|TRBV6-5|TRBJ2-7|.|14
ASSSPWGRNSYEQY
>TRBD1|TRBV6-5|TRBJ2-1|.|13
ASRERDRGRNEQF
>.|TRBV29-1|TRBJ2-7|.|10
SARDISYEQY
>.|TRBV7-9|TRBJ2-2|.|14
ASSLERGANTGELF
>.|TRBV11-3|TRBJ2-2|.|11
ASSRTITGELF
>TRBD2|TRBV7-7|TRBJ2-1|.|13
ASSEGTSVDNEQF
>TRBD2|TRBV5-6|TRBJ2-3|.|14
ASSLGASGRAGTQY
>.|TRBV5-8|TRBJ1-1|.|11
ASSLGVSTEAF
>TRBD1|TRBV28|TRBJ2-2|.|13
ASSFTGQGIGELF
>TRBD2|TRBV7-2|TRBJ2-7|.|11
ASSFGGNYEQY
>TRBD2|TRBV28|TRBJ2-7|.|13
ASRTVGSGFDEQY
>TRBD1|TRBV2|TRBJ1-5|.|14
ASSELRTGYNQPQH
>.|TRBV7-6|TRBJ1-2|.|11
ASSFAQGYGYT
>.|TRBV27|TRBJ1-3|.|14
ASSSLPGSSGNTIY
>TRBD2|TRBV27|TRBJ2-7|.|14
ASSLIPAGGPGEQY
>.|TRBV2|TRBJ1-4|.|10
ASGGVGEKLF
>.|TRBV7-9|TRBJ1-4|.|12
ASSFSSEREKLF
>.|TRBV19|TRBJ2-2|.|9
ATNSGGELF
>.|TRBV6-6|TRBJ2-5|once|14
ASSYWRRSLQETQY
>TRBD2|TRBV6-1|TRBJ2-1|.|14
ASSEVGLAYYNEQF
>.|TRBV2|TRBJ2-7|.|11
ASSEGVPYEQY
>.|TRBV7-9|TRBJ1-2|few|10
ASRRAPDGYT